The clone carrying this T cell receptor (beta chain) occurred many times. Its cognate antigen is unknown. This sample is drawn from a study of post-analysis software for immune sequencing data. The overall study: In terms of disease course, relapsing-remitting, secondary progressive and progressive-relapsing multiple sclerosis were included. Study-level points and caveats: Roughly five TRBV segments appeared more often in patients than in controls, and TRBV5-6, TRBV5-1 and TRBV20-1 were among these.

The CDR3 has 14 residues. V was clipped by 5 bases and J by 0 bases; unmatched bases: 3. The germline V gene has CDR1 SGHVS and CDR2 FNYEAQ. Unique molecular identifiers had been added to the TCR beta cDNA libraries. Yield was 450,000 to 650,000 cDNA molecules from around 0.96 to 9.9 million T cells. TCRdb reanalysed the PCR reads using MiXCR and keeps one entry per CDR3 protein. The data hold around 260,000 distinct CDR3 sequences, with roughly a third observed a single time. The chain employs TRBV7-6 and TRBJ1-1, with 7 bases fitting TRBD1. The origin of this receptor is a girl aged 5-17 years with multiple sclerosis. Sequenced sample: blood. The CDR3 DNA sequence: TGTGCCAGCAGCCCGACAGGGATGAACACTGAAGCTTTCTTT. As protein: CASSPTGMNTEAFF.